These 28 T cell receptor beta chains originate from one sample sequenced in a study of OX40 agonist ivuxolimab in advanced cancers. The protocol was immunoSEQ multiplex PCR, while the TCRdb copy is restricted to in-frame clones and leaves out a portion. The sample includes 53,000 or so clones, around 85% of them seen just once. The starting material was CD4+ or CD8+ T cells sorted from blood, obtained in a trial of the OX40 agonist ivuxolimab. The receptors originated from an adult with an advanced solid tumor such as melanoma, head and neck, liver or kidney cancer.

The chain combines TRBV30 with TRBJ1-5, with a possible D match to TRBD1 (5 bases). CDR1 GTSNPN and CDR2 SVGIG come from the germline V gene (reference sequence). The CDR3 length is 13 residues. V dropped 3 bases and J dropped 12 bases, with 18 bases sitting between them. The DNA for the CDR3 is TGTGCCTGGAGCTTTGGGGCCCAATCAGGCCAGCATTTT. This translates into CAWSFGAQSGQHF. The entire variable domain, with the rest obtained from reference TRBV30 and TRBJ1-5, is as follows: SQTIHQWPATLVQPVGSPLSLECTVEGTSNPNLYWYRQAAGRGLQLLFYSVGIGQISSEVPQNLSASRPQDRQFILSSKKLLLSDSGFYLCAWSFGAQSGQHFGDGTRLSIL.

The chain recombines TRBV21-1 with TRBJ2-7; TRBD1, the D gene given by the table, was not confirmed from the DNA. TRBV21-1 is a known pseudogene. The CDR3 covers 12 residues. As DNA, the CDR3 is TGTGCCAGCACTAGGGGTGCCTACGAGCAGTACTTC. It encodes CASTRGAYEQYF.

The chain links TRBV7-3 to TRBJ1-2, with no clear D. The CDR3 totals 13 residues. Germline V lookup: CDR1 SGHTA, CDR2 FQGTGA. V lost 5 bases and J lost 4, with 11 bases in between. CDR3 coding DNA: TGTGCCAGCAGCCTGCCAGGCAGCTATGGCTACACCTTC. Amino acids: CASSLPGSYGYTF. The full variable domain, rest sourced from reference TRBV7-3 and TRBJ1-2, is GAGVSQTPSNKVTEKGKYVELRCDPISGHTALYWYRQSLGQGPEFLIYFQGTGAADDSGLPNDRFFAVRPEGSVSTLKIQRTERGDSAVYLCASSLPGSYGYTFGSGTRLTVV.

This clone was seen a handful of times. This chain links TRBV7-2 with TRBJ1-4; tentatively, D is TRBD1 (5 bases). Germline V gives CDR1 SGHTA, CDR2 FQGNSA. V lost 4 bases, J lost 7 bases, and 16 bases lay in between. This CDR3 is built from 15 residues. CDR3 in DNA: TGTGCCAGCAGCTCCCTAGGGCAGGGAAGTGAAAAACTGTTTTTT. It codes for CASSSLGQGSEKLFF. The full variable domain, rest sourced from reference TRBV7-2 and TRBJ1-4, is GAGVSQSPSNKVTEKGKDVELRCDPISGHTALYWYRQSLGQGLEFLIYFQGNSAPDKSGLPSDRFSAERTGGSVSTLTIQRTQQEDSAVYLCASSSLGQGSEKLFFGSGTQLSVL.

This chain joins TRBV7-9 and TRBJ1-1; D remains ambiguous. The CDR3 extends over 13 amino acids. Germline CDR1 SEHNR, CDR2 FQNEAQ (reference sequence). V lost 7 bases, J lost 1 base, and 10 bases lay in between. The CDR3 is CASTAVGNTEAFF. The CDR3 bases are TGTGCCAGCACGGCGGTAGGGAACACTGAAGCTTTCTTT.

This chain connects TRBV6-5 to TRBJ2-2; 12 bases align to TRBD2. The CDR3 is made up of 15 amino acids. Germline V CDR1 and CDR2: MNHEY, SVGAGI. Trimming at V came to 6 bases and at J to 5 bases, leaving 4 bases not matched to a gene. CDR3: CASRLAGGGTGELFF. Written as DNA, the CDR3 is TGTGCCAGCAGACTAGCGGGAGGAGGTACCGGGGAGCTGTTTTTT.

Only a few counts were recorded for this clone. The V call is TRBV2, the J call TRBJ2-5, with 7 bases identical to TRBD1. From germline, CDR1 is SNHLY and CDR2 FYNNEI. The CDR3 spans 16 residues. V lost 2 bases, J lost 2 bases, and 8 bases stayed unmatched. The DNA of the CDR3 is TGTGCCAGCAGTGAAAGACAGGGTATAGGGCAAGAGACCCAGTACTTC. Protein product: CASSERQGIGQETQYF.

There are a few counts of this clone. The V and J genes are TRBV7-2 and TRBJ2-6, with 7 bases fitting TRBD1. CDR3 length: 17 residues. The germline gives CDR1 SGHTA, CDR2 FQGNSA. The trim removed 4 bases at V and 0 bases at J, leaving 6 bases unmatched. This chain's CDR3 is CASSSGQVLSGANVLTF. DNA for the CDR3: TGTGCCAGCAGCTCCGGACAGGTCCTCTCTGGGGCCAACGTCCTGACTTTC.

Points on this clone: Distinct nucleotide sequences in the sample also encode this CDR3. The rearrangement uses TRBV4-1 and TRBJ2-5, with 8 bases matching TRBD2. J lost 5 bases, V lost 3 bases, and 2 bases had no gene match. The CDR3 consists of 13 residues. CDR1 is MGHRA, CDR2 YSYEKL, per germline. CDR3 nucleotides: TGCGCCAGCAGCCAGGGCGGGAGGGAGACCCAGTACTTC. Translated: CASSQGGRETQYF.

The CDR3 bases are TGTGCCAGTAGTATCTTAAGCCTCGAGGGGCCAGATACGCAGTATTTT. This sequence encodes CASSILSLEGPDTQYF. The rearrangement uses TRBV19 and TRBJ2-3; D is possibly TRBD1 or TRBD2 (5 bases each). Germline CDR1 reads LNHDA; CDR2 reads SQIVND (reference sequence). The CDR3 loop spans 16 amino acids. The V end lost 3 bases, the J end lost 4 bases, and 17 bases lay between the germline ends.

The genes are TRBV15 and TRBJ2-5; tentative D call: TRBD2 (6 bases). CDR1 and CDR2 from the germline V gene are LNHNV and YYDKDF (reference sequence). Trimming shortened V by 0 bases and J by 1 base, and 15 bases separated the two germline ends. This CDR3 has 17 amino acids. The CDR3 loop reads CATSRDFGTGAQETQYF. DNA of the CDR3: TGTGCCACCAGCAGAGATTTTGGGACGGGAGCCCAAGAGACCCAGTACTTC.

This clone occurred a few times. This chain uses TRBV30 with TRBJ2-5; D gene unclear. Trimming removed 7 bases from V and 5 bases from J, with 14 bases in between. CDR1 is GTSNPN and CDR2 is SVGIG in the germline V gene (reference sequence). This CDR3 region has 12 residues. CDR3 region: CALGPPWETQYF. Written as DNA, the CDR3 is TGTGCCTTAGGACCACCTTGGGAGACCCAGTACTTC.

The chain has TRBV4-2 and TRBJ1-1; 7 bases align to TRBD1. V was clipped by 1 base and J by 1 base; unmatched bases: 3. This CDR3 region has 15 residues. From germline, CDR1 is LGHNA and CDR2 YNFKEQ. The CDR3 protein is CASSQGQGPNTEAFF. Written as DNA, the CDR3 is TGTGCCAGCAGCCAAGGACAGGGACCGAACACTGAAGCTTTCTTT.

The chain is built from TRBV1 and TRBJ2-3; the table's D gene call, TRBD2, was not cross checked with the DNA. TRBV1 is a pseudogene. The CDR3 spans 16 residues. CDR3 nucleotide sequence: TGCACCAGCAGCCAAGACGGCCGGACTAGCACAGATACGCAGTATTTT. This codes for CTSSQDGRTSTDTQYF.

This clone has a handful of counts. This chain uses TRBV5-1 with TRBJ2-5, with D maybe TRBD2 (5 bases). V lost 5 bases and J lost 3, with 8 bases in between. The germline CDR1 and CDR2 sequences are SGHRS and YFSETQ. This CDR3 comprises 12 residues. The CDR3: CASRGREETQYF. In DNA, the CDR3 is TGCGCCAGCAGAGGGCGGGAAGAGACCCAGTACTTC.

The chain combines TRBV4-1 with TRBJ1-1; D might be TRBD1 (6 bases). The CDR3 loop spans 14 amino acids. V lost 1 base and J 7 bases, leaving 13 bases between the germline ends. CDR1 is MGHRA, CDR2 YSYEKL, per germline. In DNA form, the CDR3 reads TGCGCCAGCAGCCAAGTTGGGGGGGCACGTGAAGCTTTCTTT. This gives the protein CASSQVGGAREAFF.

The rearrangement links TRBV7-2 to TRBJ1-1, with 7 bases matching TRBD1. The V segment lost 6 bases and the J segment 1 base; nucleotides outside the gene matches: 5. The CDR3 loop spans 14 amino acids. The germline V gene encodes CDR1 SGHTA and CDR2 FQGNSA. The CDR3 region has the DNA TGTGCCAGCAGACCAAGACAGGGGAACACTGAAGCTTTCTTT. Its translation is CASRPRQGNTEAFF.

The rearrangement links TRBV5-6 to TRBJ2-3, with a possible D match to TRBD2 (5 bases). The germline gives CDR1 SGHDT, CDR2 YYEEEE. This CDR3 has 13 amino acids. Trimming removed 3 bases at V and 6 bases at J, with 11 bases between. The CDR3, as DNA: TGTGCCAGCAGCTCTATGGAGGTCGATACGCAGTATTTT. Amino acid sequence: CASSSMEVDTQYF.

The chain links TRBV5-6 to TRBJ1-1, with a tentative D call TRBD1 (5 bases). CDR1 and CDR2 (germline): SGHDT, YYEEEE. The length of the CDR3 is 13 residues. V lost 6 bases and J lost 7, with 16 bases in between. CDR3 DNA: TGTGCCAGCACCTCACCGGGGGGGTTTGAAGCTTTCTTT. Its protein is CASTSPGGFEAFF.

The CDR3 sequence is CSADQETQYF. The CDR3 coding sequence is TGCAGTGCGGACCAAGAGACCCAGTACTTC. The chain has TRBV20-1 and TRBJ2-5; no reliable D call. The V and J ends lost 6 bases and 0 bases respectively, with 2 bases between them. This CDR3 has 10 residues. Germline V lookup: CDR1 DFQATT, CDR2 SNEGSKA (reference sequence).

CDR3 nucleotide sequence: TGTGCCAGCTCACCTGGGGGCAGTCGGAGCACTGAAGCTTTCTTT. Translation: CASSPGGSRSTEAFF. The chain carries TRBV18 and TRBJ1-1; D might be TRBD1 (6 bases). There are 15 residues in the CDR3. The V end lost 3 bases, the J end lost 4 bases, and 15 bases lay between the germline ends. Germline V gives CDR1 KGHSH, CDR2 LQKENI.

The V and J genes are TRBV4-3 and TRBJ2-7; no clear D. The CDR3 covers 15 residues. V gave up 8 bases and J gave up 6 bases, with 23 bases separating them. Germline V lookup: CDR1 LGHNA, CDR2 YSLEER. The CDR3 DNA reads TGCGCCAGCCGAAGTTCCACTTTGCTAGTAGGCGAGCAGTACTTC. It is translated as CASRSSTLLVGEQYF.

This sequence joins TRBV5-6 and TRBJ1-2; D is possibly TRBD1 (6 bases). Germline CDR1 is SGHDT and CDR2 is YYEEEE. This CDR3 spans 11 amino acids. Trimming shortened V by 7 bases and J by 7 bases, and 11 bases separated the two germline ends. In nucleotides, the CDR3 is TGTGCCAGCCGGAGGGGGGTTGGCTACACCTTC. Its translation: CASRRGVGYTF.

The gene calls are TRBV11-2 and TRBJ2-7; no reliable D call. The CDR3 runs to 15 residues. The V end lost 2 bases, the J end lost 6 bases, and 17 bases lay between the germline ends. CDR1 and CDR2 from the germline V gene are SGHAT and FQNNGV. In DNA, the CDR3 is TGTGCCAGCAGCTTAATCGTCCGAGCCGGTGGCGAGCAGTACTTC. The encoded protein is CASSLIVRAGGEQYF.

This clone was recorded once. The J gene is TRBJ2-1, the V gene TRBV11-1; a possible D gene is TRBD2 (6 bases). Between the trimmed V and J ends, which lost 5 bases and 5 bases, there was a span of 22 bases. The CDR3 sequence is 17 residues long. Germline loops: CDR1 SGHAT, CDR2 FQDESV (reference sequence). The CDR3 sequence is CASSPSLGGRAHNEQFF. As DNA, the CDR3 is TGTGCCAGCAGCCCCTCCCTGGGGGGACGGGCACACAATGAGCAGTTCTTC. Variable domain in full (rest from reference TRBV11-1 and TRBJ2-1): EAEVAQSPRYKITEKSQAVAFWCDPISGHATLYWYRQILGQGPELLVQFQDESVVDDSQLPKDRFSAERLKGVDSTLKIQPAELGDSAMYLCASSPSLGGRAHNEQFFGPGTRLTVL.

This chain connects TRBV19 to TRBJ2-1; TRBD1 matches 7 bases. V lost 3 bases to trimming and J lost 7 bases; unmatched junction nucleotides: 12. Germline V gives CDR1 LNHDA, CDR2 SQIVND (reference sequence). The CDR3 sequence is 16 residues long. The CDR3 loop is CASSISPTGWGNEQFF. CDR3 bases: TGTGCCAGTAGTATCTCTCCGACAGGGTGGGGGAATGAGCAGTTCTTC. The variable domain in full, completed from reference TRBV19 and TRBJ2-1, reads DGGITQSPKYLFRKEGQNVTLSCEQNLNHDAMYWYRQDPGQGLRLIYYSQIVNDFQKGDIAEGYSVSREKKESFPLTVTSAQKNPTAFYLCASSISPTGWGNEQFFGPGTRLTVL.

The V and J genes are TRBV11-3 and TRBJ2-1, with 14 bases fitting TRBD2. The CDR3 consists of 16 residues. Germline trimming cut 5 bases from V and 8 bases from J; bases unmatched to any gene: 8. CDR1 and CDR2 from the germline V gene are SGHNT and YENEEA. The CDR3 reads CASSRGLAGEKDEQFF. Here the CDR3 DNA reads TGTGCCAGCAGCAGGGGACTAGCGGGGGAAAAGGATGAGCAGTTCTTC.

The chain uses TRBV4-2 and TRBJ2-5; 12 nucleotides align to TRBD2. CDR1 and CDR2 (germline): LGHNA, YNFKEQ. This CDR3 spans 17 amino acids. Germline trimming cut 1 base from V and 0 bases from J; bases unmatched to any gene: 3. The CDR3 region has the DNA TGTGCCAGCAGCCAAGGTAGGACTAGCGGGGACCAAGAGACCCAGTACTTC. This translates into CASSQGRTSGDQETQYF.